One sample yielded the 20 T cell receptor beta chains listed below, sequenced in a study of preoperative IRX-2 immunotherapy in early breast cancer. Treatment: preoperative locoregional IRX-2 cytokine immunotherapy. The table came from immunoSEQ multiplex PCR; TCRdb's copy has only in-frame clones and leaves some out. The data contain 35,000 to 50,000 clones, over 85% of them singletons. Here the sequenced sample was tumor tissue, taken after IRX-2 immunotherapy. Every receptor here comes from a human donor with breast cancer.

The V call is TRBV18, the J call TRBJ2-2; tentative D call: TRBD2 (6 bases). Germline loops: CDR1 KGHSH, CDR2 LQKENI. V was trimmed by 1 base and J by 0 bases, leaving 9 bases between them. This CDR3 comprises 16 residues. This chain's CDR3 is CASSPRAGTNTGELFF. In DNA, the CDR3 is TGTGCCAGCTCACCACGGGCGGGGACGAACACCGGGGAGCTGTTTTTT. The entire variable domain, with the rest obtained from reference TRBV18 and TRBJ2-2, is as follows: NAGVMQNPRHLVRRRGQEARLRCSPMKGHSHVYWYRQLPEEGLKFMVYLQKENIIDESGMPKERFSAEFPKEGPSILRIQQVVRGDSAAYFCASSPRAGTNTGELFFGEGSRLTVL.

The V gene is TRBV7-7, the J gene TRBJ1-1; tentative D call: TRBD1 (5 bases). Looked up from germline, CDR1 is SSHAT and CDR2 is FNYEAQ (reference sequence). The CDR3 consists of 15 residues. V lost 5 bases, J lost 4 bases, and 17 bases lay in between. CDR3: CASSPAGVTGTEAFF. CDR3 coding DNA: TGTGCCAGCAGCCCAGCGGGGGTGACGGGCACTGAAGCTTTCTTT.

The V and J genes are TRBV30 and TRBJ2-3; D is uncertain. The germline V gene has CDR1 GTSNPN and CDR2 SVGIG (reference sequence). The CDR3 totals 12 residues. Between the trimmed V and J ends, which lost 4 bases and 0 bases, there was a span of 5 bases. As DNA, the CDR3 is TGTGCCTGGACAGAGAGCACAGATACGCAGTATTTT. Its translation: CAWTESTDTQYF.

V and J are TRBV29-1 and TRBJ1-2; 9 nucleotides align to TRBD1. V was pared by 7 bases and J by 2 bases, with 8 bases of the junction left unmatched. CDR3 length: 14 amino acids. Germline V lookup: CDR1 SQVTM, CDR2 ANQGSEA. The CDR3 region has the DNA TGCAGCGCCTACCCAGGACAGGGGAACTATGGCTACACCTTC. It is translated as CSAYPGQGNYGYTF.

This chain connects TRBV27 to TRBJ1-2; the match to TRBD1 covers 12 bases. CDR1 and CDR2 from the germline V gene are MNHEY and SMNVEV (reference sequence). The ends lost 2 bases at V and 8 bases at J; junction bases unmatched: 9. The CDR3 is 16 residues long. The CDR3 nucleotides are TGTGCCAGCAGTTTAAGGGCGGGACAGGGGGCGGGGGGCTACACCTTC. This sequence encodes CASSLRAGQGAGGYTF.

This chain uses TRBV11-2 with TRBJ2-2, with TRBD2 matching 10 bases. The V and J ends lost 8 bases and 5 bases, in that order; junction bases with no gene match: 5. The CDR3 runs 14 residues. In germline, CDR1 is SGHAT, CDR2 FQNNGV. Here the CDR3 reads CASPAGGPTGELFF. The CDR3 region has the DNA TGTGCCAGCCCAGCGGGGGGGCCTACCGGGGAGCTGTTTTTT.

This sequence joins TRBV5-1 and TRBJ2-1, with D unclear. Per the germline V gene, CDR1 is SGHRS and CDR2 is YFSETQ. With 5 bases removed from V and 1 base from J, the gap between germline ends came to 7 bases. The CDR3 is 13 residues long. The CDR3 DNA is TGCGCCAGCAGGGACGGTTCCTACAATGAGCAGTTCTTC. Protein product: CASRDGSYNEQFF.

The chain joins TRBV5-4 to TRBJ2-2, with no clear D. The ends were cut back, 0 bases at V and 3 bases at J, with 12 bases in the middle. CDR1 and CDR2 from the germline V gene are SGHNT and YYREEE (reference sequence). The CDR3 is made up of 16 amino acids. The CDR3 sequence: CASSLGERRDTGELFF. The CDR3 DNA sequence: TGTGCCAGCAGCTTGGGTGAGCGAAGGGACACCGGGGAGCTGTTTTTT.

The chain joins TRBV5-6 to TRBJ1-3; no clear D gene. V lost 0 bases, J lost 2 bases, and 9 bases lay in between. Germline V lookup: CDR1 SGHDT, CDR2 YYEEEE. The CDR3 sequence is 15 residues long. The CDR3 DNA reads TGTGCCAGCAGCTTGGGGACCCTCCCTGGAAACACCATATATTTT. This sequence encodes CASSLGTLPGNTIYF.

V is TRBV4-1 and J is TRBJ1-1; no definite D call. The CDR3 runs to 15 residues. The V end was cut by 1 base, the J end by 0 bases, with 9 bases between. Per germline, CDR1 MGHRA and CDR2 YSYEKL. This chain's CDR3 is CASSQVGLMNTEAFF. The CDR3 DNA reads TGCGCCAGCAGCCAAGTCGGCCTGATGAACACTGAAGCTTTCTTT.

The chain has TRBV9 and TRBJ2-7; D is unresolved. The CDR3 runs 15 residues. Trimming stripped 0 bases from V and 2 bases from J, with 12 bases between. Germline V CDR1 and CDR2: SGDLS, YYNGEE. In nucleotides, the CDR3 is TGTGCCAGCAGCGTAGCCATCCCCCGGCCCTACGAGCAGTACTTC. The encoded protein is CASSVAIPRPYEQYF.

The rearrangement uses TRBV4-2 and TRBJ2-1; TRBD2 aligns across 11 bases. Looked up from germline, CDR1 is LGHNA and CDR2 is YNFKEQ. The CDR3 contains 20 residues. Trimming cost V 0 bases and J 8 bases; bases outside gene matches: 18. CDR3 in amino acids: CASSQESPSGRPTGTDEQFF. For the CDR3, the DNA is TGTGCCAGCAGCCAAGAATCGCCTAGCGGGAGGCCTACAGGGACCGATGAGCAGTTCTTC.

The gene calls are TRBV30 and TRBJ1-5, with D hard to call. In germline, CDR1 is GTSNPN, CDR2 SVGIG (reference sequence). V lost 1 base and J 0 bases, leaving 7 bases between the germline ends. CDR3 length: 14 residues. CDR3 region: CAWSAKYSNQPQHF. The CDR3 bases are TGTGCCTGGAGTGCCAAGTATAGCAATCAGCCCCAGCATTTT. Full variable domain (missing parts from reference TRBV30 and TRBJ1-5): SQTIHQWPATLVQPVGSPLSLECTVEGTSNPNLYWYRQAAGRGLQLLFYSVGIGQISSEVPQNLSASRPQDRQFILSSKKLLLSDSGFYLCAWSAKYSNQPQHFGDGTRLSIL.

CDR3 sequence (DNA): TGTGCCAGCAGTTTAGTGTTTTCATTCACTGGAAACACCATATATTTT. Translating it yields CASSLVFSFTGNTIYF. This rearrangement joins TRBV28 to TRBJ1-3; D unresolved. Trimming took 2 bases from V and 2 from J, leaving 13 bases between them. The germline V gene has CDR1 MDHEN and CDR2 SYDVKM. The CDR3 totals 16 residues.

V and J are TRBV5-4 and TRBJ2-2; 7 nucleotides match TRBD1. Per the germline V gene, CDR1 is SGHNT and CDR2 is YYREEE (reference sequence). The CDR3 length is 15 residues. The V and J ends lost 4 bases and 8 bases, in that order; junction bases with no gene match: 11. Here the CDR3 DNA reads TGTGCCAGCAGCGTCGATAGGGGGCTTGGGGGGGAGCTGTTTTTT. The encoded protein is CASSVDRGLGGELFF.

This clone has a single count. The V gene is TRBV28, the J gene TRBJ2-7; 8 bases are a match to TRBD2. The germline V gene encodes CDR1 MDHEN and CDR2 SYDVKM. The CDR3 loop spans 15 amino acids. Losses at the gene ends were 5 bases for V and 0 bases for J; bases not matched to a gene: 6. The CDR3 here is CASSIAGLSSYEQYF. CDR3 coding DNA: TGTGCCAGCAGTATAGCGGGACTAAGCTCCTACGAGCAGTACTTC.

There are a few counts of this clone. This chain uses TRBV7-6 with TRBJ1-6; weak D call: TRBD1 (5 bases). Trimming pared 1 base from V and 6 bases from J, leaving 7 bases between. Germline loops: CDR1 SGHVS, CDR2 FNYEAQ. This CDR3 is built from 14 residues. CDR3 loop: CASSLEQANSPLHF. In DNA form, the CDR3 reads TGTGCCAGCAGCTTAGAACAGGCTAATTCACCCCTCCACTTT.

In DNA, the CDR3 is TGTGCCAGCAGTCAACTTGGAAGCTCCTACAATGAGCAGTTCTTC. Amino acids: CASSQLGSSYNEQFF. The J gene is TRBJ2-1, the V gene TRBV2; D gene uncertain. This CDR3 contains 15 residues. The ends were cut back, 5 bases at V and 0 bases at J, with 11 bases in the middle. CDR1 and CDR2 from the germline V gene are SNHLY and FYNNEI.

This rearrangement joins TRBV5-1 to TRBJ1-1; D might be TRBD1 (5 bases). The germline V gene encodes CDR1 SGHRS and CDR2 YFSETQ. Trimming took off 2 bases at V and 0 bases at J, with 8 bases between the two ends. The CDR3 covers 14 residues. Here the CDR3 DNA reads TGCGCCAGCAGCTTTGGGGACCTGAACACTGAAGCTTTCTTT. As protein: CASSFGDLNTEAFF.

V and J are TRBV5-5 and TRBJ1-2; D perhaps matches TRBD1 (5 bases). V was shortened by 3 bases and J by 3 bases, with 12 bases between the two germline ends. Germline-derived CDR1 and CDR2 are SGHKS and YYEKEE (reference sequence). CDR3 size: 14 residues. The CDR3 coding sequence is TGTGCCAGCAGCTGGACGACAGCGGACTATGGCTACACCTTC. As protein: CASSWTTADYGYTF.